This T cell receptor (beta chain) was recorded in a study of metastatic and nonmetastatic thyroid tumors. Trimming took 5 bases from V and 5 from J; bases not matched to a gene: 2. The CDR3 covers 12 residues. The germline V gene has CDR1 SNHLY and CDR2 FYNNEI. There are many counts of this clone. With MiXCR, TCRdb reprocessed the PCR reads. In the table there are about 62,000 clones, about 4% of which are singletons. No patient had received any treatment before thyroid surgery. The TCR was taken from a female donor with papillary thyroid cancer or a benign thyroid nodule (not recorded which). Some clones in this sample may be carry-over from other donors' samples. The chain employs TRBV2 and TRBJ2-5, with 7 bases that match TRBD2. The sequenced sample was blood. Written as DNA, the CDR3 is TGTGCCAGCAGTTGGGGGGGGGAGACCCAGTACTTC. This translates into CASSWGGETQYF.